This T cell receptor beta chain derives from a study of yellow fever vaccine responses in identical twins. Study-wide results and caveats: Reports say the vaccine T cell response in twins looked partly convergent and partly personalized.

CDR3 size: 15 residues. The V and J ends lost 7 bases and 3 bases, in that order; junction bases with no gene match: 9. Per the germline V gene, CDR1 is LNHNV and CDR2 is YYDKDF (reference sequence). MiXCR, applied by TCRdb to the RT-PCR reads, yields one record per CDR3 protein. In the table there are approximately 18,000 distinct CDR3 sequences, less than 75% of which are singletons. This clonotype has just a few counts. Its antigen is not identified. The sequenced sample was T cells from blood (PBMCs), unsorted or a sorted subset (not recorded which), obtained before or after yellow fever vaccination (not recorded which). The sequence derives from a woman between 18 and 30 years old who received the yellow fever vaccine. The chain joins TRBV15 to TRBJ2-3; TRBD1 matches 8 bases. CDR3: CATTQGAVGTDTQYF. The CDR3 DNA sequence: TGTGCCACCACCCAGGGGGCTGTTGGGACAGATACGCAGTATTTT.